This entry lists 16 T cell receptor beta chains sequenced from one sample in a study of long-term antiretroviral therapy in people with HIV. Assay version v3.0 of immunoSEQ was used, and it was run at survey level. Assay used: immunoSEQ multiplex PCR; TCRdb lists only in-frame clones, some missing. Of 20,000 to 25,000 clones listed, approximately 80% are singletons. The source material was unsorted PBMCs, sampled around 4 years after starting antiretroviral therapy. The source of these receptors is a man aged 18 to 30 with HIV.

The gene calls are TRBV29-1 and TRBJ2-3, with 16 nucleotides matching TRBD2. Germline CDR1 SQVTM, CDR2 ANQGSEA. This CDR3 region has 16 residues. Trimming took 3 bases from V and 3 from J; bases not matched to a gene: 3. The CDR3 nucleotides read TGCAGCGTTGAGGGGACTAGCGGGGGGGCAACAGATACGCAGTATTTT. Translating it yields CSVEGTSGGATDTQYF.

This clone was seen a few times. This sequence joins TRBV6-1 and TRBJ2-7; TRBD1 matches 8 bases. Germline V gives CDR1 MNHNS, CDR2 SASEGT. V was clipped by 2 bases and J by 0 bases; unmatched bases: 12. This CDR3 has 18 amino acids. The CDR3 spells CASSENPYRGTGSYEQYV. The CDR3 nucleotides are TGTGCCAGCAGTGAAAACCCCTACCGCGGGACAGGCTCCTACGAGCAGTACGTC.

V gene TRBV7-3 combines with J gene TRBJ2-1; TRBD2 is a possible D gene (5 bases). Trimming removed 2 bases from V and 6 bases from J, with 8 bases in between. Germline loops: CDR1 SGHTA, CDR2 FQGTGA. The CDR3 length is 13 residues. Here the CDR3 reads CASSLVGGNEQFF. CDR3 coding DNA: TGTGCCAGCAGCTTAGTTGGAGGCAATGAGCAGTTCTTC.

V gene TRBV27 combines with J gene TRBJ2-3; no reliable D call. The CDR3 has 12 residues. Germline-derived CDR1 and CDR2 are MNHEY and SMNVEV (reference sequence). Trimming removed 5 bases from V and 7 bases from J, with 10 bases in between. This chain's CDR3 is CASSPTPYTQYF. In nucleotides, the CDR3 is TGTGCCAGCAGTCCCACCCCTTATACGCAGTATTTT.

This sequence joins TRBV28 and TRBJ1-5; D unclear. Between the trimmed V and J ends, which lost 3 bases and 0 bases, there was a span of 12 bases. The CDR3 runs 16 residues. The germline gives CDR1 MDHEN, CDR2 SYDVKM. The CDR3 protein is CASSFEERHSNQPQHF. CDR3 nucleotides: TGTGCCAGCAGTTTCGAGGAGAGACATAGCAATCAGCCCCAGCATTTT.

The J gene is TRBJ1-5, the V gene TRBV6-1; D unclear. V was clipped by 6 bases and J by 4 bases, with 13 bases between them. Looked up from germline, CDR1 is MNHNS and CDR2 is SASEGT. This CDR3 comprises 14 residues. Here the CDR3 DNA reads TGTGCCAGCAGACCCCCCCTAATGAATCAGCCCCAGCATTTT. It codes for CASRPPLMNQPQHF.

This chain connects TRBV29-1 to TRBJ2-5; 9 bases fit TRBD2. With 7 bases clipped from V and 1 base from J, the junction kept 1 base outside the gene matches. The CDR3 extends over 12 amino acids. The V gene's germline CDR1 is SQVTM and CDR2 ANQGSEA. In nucleotides, the CDR3 is TGCAGCGCAGCGGGGGGCCAAGAGACCCAGTACTTC. Translation gives CSAAGGQETQYF.

The chain employs TRBV7-9 and TRBJ1-1; tentatively, D is TRBD1 (5 bases). V was cut by 0 bases and J by 7 bases, with 15 bases left in between. Looked up from germline, CDR1 is SEHNR and CDR2 is FQNEAQ (reference sequence). The CDR3 extends over 15 amino acids. The chain's CDR3 is CASSLALGGSDEAFF. In DNA, the CDR3 is TGTGCCAGCAGCTTAGCTCTTGGGGGGTCGGATGAAGCTTTCTTT.

A single count supports this clone. CDR3 in amino acids: CASGLVQGGANVLTF. The CDR3 DNA reads as TGTGCTAGTGGTTTGGTACAGGGTGGGGCCAACGTCCTGACTTTC. This rearrangement joins TRBV12-5 to TRBJ2-6; tentatively, D is TRBD1 (6 bases). Germline V gene data show CDR1 as LGHNT and CDR2 as FRNRAP. This CDR3 spans 15 amino acids. With 0 bases removed from V and 3 bases from J, the gap between germline ends came to 6 bases.

V usage is TRBV18 and J usage is TRBJ2-5; the D is unclear. The CDR3 has 13 residues. CDR1 is KGHSH and CDR2 is LQKENI in the germline V gene. Trimming shortened V by 5 bases and J by 0 bases, and 7 bases separated the two germline ends. The CDR3 nucleotides read TGTGCCAGCTCAACAGTAAACCAAGAGACCCAGTACTTC. This translates into CASSTVNQETQYF.

V and J are TRBV18 and TRBJ1-1; D is unresolved. Per germline, CDR1 KGHSH and CDR2 LQKENI. The V end lost 2 bases, the J end lost 1 base, and 14 bases lay between the germline ends. There are 16 residues in the CDR3. The CDR3 nucleotides are TGTGCCAGCTCACCAGGGCCGGGGAGTGGGAACACTGAAGCTTTCTTT. Residues: CASSPGPGSGNTEAFF.

This clone has only a few counts. The V call is TRBV2, the J call TRBJ1-6; D is undetermined. Germline assignment: CDR1 SNHLY and CDR2 FYNNEI. Trimming removed 2 bases at V and 8 bases at J, with 7 bases between. The CDR3 spans 13 residues. The chain's CDR3 is CASSEFSDSPLHF. Written as DNA, the CDR3 is TGTGCCAGCAGTGAATTCTCAGATTCACCCCTCCACTTT.

CDR3 in DNA: TGTGCCAGCAGTGACGGGAATGAGGGGATGTATAGCAATCAGCCCCAGCATTTT. Encoded protein: CASSDGNEGMYSNQPQHF. The rearrangement joins TRBV6-1 to TRBJ1-5; TRBD1 is a possible D gene (5 bases). The CDR3 runs 18 residues. Germline V gene lookup returns CDR1 MNHNS and CDR2 SASEGT. V was trimmed by 3 bases and J by 0 bases, leaving 18 bases between them.

The CDR3 nucleotides read TGTGCCAGCAGCCAAGATTTACGGGGTAACTATGGCTACACCTTC. As protein: CASSQDLRGNYGYTF. This sequence joins TRBV14 and TRBJ1-2, with D uncertain. The germline gives CDR1 SGHDN, CDR2 FVKESK. The CDR3 extends over 15 amino acids. Trimming took 0 bases from V and 1 from J, leaving 9 bases between them.

This clone occurred once. The chain links TRBV6-1 to TRBJ2-6; D call uncertain. The germline CDR1 and CDR2 sequences are MNHNS and SASEGT. V was clipped by 1 base and J by 0 bases, with 4 bases between them. The CDR3 has 15 residues. The CDR3 bases are TGTGCCAGCAGTGAAGACAGCTCTGGGGCCAACGTCCTGACTTTC. It codes for CASSEDSSGANVLTF.

The chain has TRBV7-9 and TRBJ2-5; D is perhaps TRBD2 (6 bases). Between the trimmed V and J ends, which lost 4 bases and 1 base, there was a span of 19 bases. Germline CDR1 SEHNR, CDR2 FQNEAQ (reference sequence). The CDR3 loop spans 17 amino acids. CDR3 protein: CASSSTLGAGPQETQYF. The CDR3 DNA follows: TGTGCCAGCAGCTCCACTTTAGGTGCGGGGCCCCAAGAGACCCAGTACTTC.